This T cell receptor (beta chain) derives from a study of control samples from healthy donors and cancer patients. Germline V gene data show CDR1 as MDHEN and CDR2 as SYDVKM. Trimming shortened V by 4 bases and J by 8 bases, and 13 bases separated the two germline ends. The CDR3 sequence is 13 residues long. The repertoire was sequenced with immunoSEQ multiplex PCR; TCRdb's copy has only in-frame clones and lacks some. The sample carries 150,000 to 200,000 clones, roughly 90% recorded once. This rearrangement joins TRBV28 to TRBJ2-3, with D hard to call. This TCR came from a man younger than 45 in good health. Source material: blood. CDR3 nucleotides: TGTGCCAGCAGTTCCGGGTCCCCTAGTACGCAGTATTTT. Residues: CASSSGSPSTQYF.